This T cell receptor (beta chain) was sequenced during a study of T cell responses to AZD1222 COVID-19 vaccine. Study-level background: Second-dose schedules of about 4 or about 12 weeks were combined.

About this clone itself: Its antigen is still unknown.

Study-level points and caveats: There were repertoire samples only from the period after the peak T cell response.

Sequencing used immunoSEQ multiplex PCR; TCRdb keeps in-frame clones, though not all of them. The sample consists of about 110,000 clones, 85% to 90% of them appearing once. The germline V gene has CDR1 MNHEY and CDR2 SMNVEV (reference sequence). V lost 4 bases and J lost 6; bases outside the gene matches: 3. CDR3 length: 14 amino acids. The material was peripheral blood, obtained on day 0 of AZD1222 vaccination. This clonotype originated in an adult in good health. This chain links TRBV27 with TRBJ2-2; 9 nucleotides agree with TRBD2. Here the CDR3 reads CASSSLAGSGELFF. CDR3 DNA sequence: TGTGCCAGCAGTTCCCTAGCGGGATCCGGGGAGCTGTTTTTT.